This TCR beta chain stems from a study of regulatory T cells in long-lasting Graves disease. Study results and limitations: Exclusively peripheral blood, rather than thyroid tissue, was studied. Sharing of public clonotypes was greater in persistent patients (around 3,000) than in new patients (more than 900). Reduced TCR diversity was observed in persistent Graves' patients versus newly diagnosed patients. Gene preferences differed: TRBV28, TRBJ1-2, TRBJ2-5 in persistent cases.

Time point meaning: persistent/refractory GD, antithyroid drugs over 5 years with positive TRAb. PBMCs were the source of the RNA used for TCR sequencing. On this clonotype itself: Its antigen is not known.

According to the study, TCR beta libraries were built with iRepertoire HTBI primers and CDR3-region Arm-PCR. One entry per CDR3 protein results from TCRdb running MiXCR on the multiplex PCR reads. Of 400,000 to 450,000 distinct CDR3 sequences in the sample, around 24% were seen once. Germline V gene lookup returns CDR1 SGHKS and CDR2 YYEKEE (reference sequence). The ends lost 5 bases at V and 2 bases at J; junction bases unmatched: 4. The CDR3 is 13 amino acids. The sample consisted of peripheral blood mononuclear cells (PBMCs), taken when the disease was refractory, from a patient treated with antithyroid drugs. The clonotype comes from a female donor with Graves disease. This chain uses TRBV5-5 with TRBJ2-7; TRBD2 aligns across 7 bases. This CDR3 is CASSSSGTYEQYF. DNA of the CDR3: TGTGCCAGCAGTTCGAGCGGGACCTACGAGCAGTACTTC.